This TCR beta chain comes out of a study of T cells expressing NK-cell markers (dated by TCRdb to about 2020). With respect to the entire study: Three sorted T-cell subsets (CD3+CD56+NKG2C+, CD3+CD56+NKG2C- and CD3+CD56-NKG2C+) from about 8 donors had their TCR beta-chain repertoires profiled. Of the eight sequenced donors, seven were found to be HCMV-seropositive and one was found to be HCMV-seronegative. Randomly selected healthy volunteers, three men and five women, were used as the eight sequenced donors. Illumina HiSeq 2000/2500, MiSeq or NextSeq was used to sequence libraries as 2 x 150 bp reads. Summary of the overall study and its limitations: Whether the expanded NKG2C-expressing T cell clones were specific for HCMV antigens remained unclear. In more than five donors, the dominant CD3+CD56+NKG2C+ clonotypes were found to rank among the top 10 CD8+ clonotypes and to make up roughly 1.0-7.5% of CD8+ T cells. Those dominant clonotypes were again the most abundant among CD3+CD56-NKG2C+ cells in four donors, at about 25-60.1%.

Sequencing relied on an Illumina HiSeq 2000. TCR beta cDNA libraries were prepared using 5'RACE template switching, which introduced a universal primer site and unique molecular identifiers. Priming for cDNA synthesis came from the TCR beta constant segment, and two successive PCR amplification steps followed. The paper's processing steps were these. MIGEC was used to demultiplex reads and group the reads by UMI, and MiTCR was used to assemble and quantify clonotypes. To remove erroneous sequences, TCR cDNA sequences were retained only when supported by two or more reads. The tcR package was used for downstream repertoire analysis, and clonotypes were matched between fractions using CDR3 nucleotide sequence together with V segment. VDJmatch was used to annotate antigen specificity against VDJdb, with one amino acid substitution in CDR3 allowed. TCRdb reprocessed the reads into one record per CDR3 protein sequence, lacking DNA. Here the V and J calls rest on TCRdb's processing, not on the authors' analysis. In this sample's table one finds some 150,000 distinct CDR3 sequences. The biggest ten clones account for 37% of the sample.

The germline V gene encodes CDR1 LGHDT and CDR2 YNNKEL (reference sequence). There are 17 amino acids in the CDR3, from cysteine to phenylalanine inclusive. The protein alone is recorded here. Turning to this clonotype: Its antigen is currently not known.

HCMV-specific IgG was detected in serum with a commercial ELISA kit to determine HCMV serostatus. Peripheral blood mononuclear cells were isolated from blood by Ficoll density gradient centrifugation. This TCR was recovered from a woman aged 45-59 years in good health. Donor details come from another sample of the same person, matched by shared clones. The rearranged chain carries TRBV3-1 and TRBJ2-1; TCRdb's D gene call, TRBD1, goes unchecked for lack of DNA. The sample comprised blood T cells: a sorted CD56 or NKG2C T cell subset, CD4+ or CD8+ T cells, or bulk PBMC T cells (not recorded which). This receptor has the CDR3 CASSPLPGTKDTNEQFF.